This passage covers 31 T cell receptor beta chains from one sample sequenced in a study of blood T cell repertoires in COVID-19. Generated by immunoSEQ multiplex PCR, the TCRdb table keeps only in-frame clones and is missing some. The sample has 300,000 to 400,000 clones, 80% to 90% seen once. Sequenced sample: PBMCs or T cells enriched from blood (not recorded which). These receptors were collected from a man younger than 30 who had recovered from COVID-19.

V is TRBV28 and J is TRBJ1-2, with TRBD1 identical over 9 bases. This CDR3 spans 14 amino acids. V gave up 3 bases and J gave up 7 bases; unmatched junction bases: 6. The germline V gene encodes CDR1 MDHEN and CDR2 SYDVKM. The CDR3 sequence: CASSFRTGVPGYTF. DNA for the CDR3: TGTGCCAGCAGTTTCCGGACAGGGGTGCCTGGCTACACCTTC.

The chain links TRBV7-3 to TRBJ1-6, with TRBD1 matching 8 bases. V lost 2 bases and J lost 7; bases outside the gene matches: 7. The CDR3 is 16 amino acids. Germline V gives CDR1 SGHTA, CDR2 FQGTGA. In DNA form, the CDR3 reads TGTGCCAGCAGCTTAGGGCAGGGGGCCAAAAATTCACCCCTCCACTTT. This sequence encodes CASSLGQGAKNSPLHF.

V and J are TRBV25-1 and TRBJ2-1; 8 positions match TRBD1. Germline-derived CDR1 and CDR2 are MGHDK and SYGVNS. CDR3 size: 14 residues. With V trimmed by 5 bases and J by 0 bases, 0 bases remained unmatched. CDR3 bases: TGTGCCAGCAGTACAGGGGGCTCCTACAATGAGCAGTTCTTC. Protein: CASSTGGSYNEQFF.

The chain carries TRBV27 and TRBJ2-2; TRBD2 matches at 10 bases. This CDR3 is built from 16 residues. Trimming removed 3 bases from V and 7 bases from J; junction bases left unmatched: 8. Germline CDR1 and CDR2: MNHEY and SMNVEV (reference sequence). CDR3 DNA: TGTGCCAGCAGTTTGAGTAGCGGGGGGCCAGGCGGGGAGCTGTTTTTT. Protein sequence: CASSLSSGGPGGELFF.

This clone turned up a few times. The gene calls are TRBV2 and TRBJ1-4; 7 bases are a match to TRBD1. The CDR3 totals 16 residues. V shed 6 bases and J 1 base; nucleotides not matched to a gene: 8. CDR1 and CDR2 from the germline V gene are SNHLY and FYNNEI. CDR3 coding DNA: TGTGCCAGCAGCCCGGAAAGGGGGCGAACTAATGAAAAACTGTTTTTT. Translation: CASSPERGRTNEKLFF.

The chain combines TRBV10-2 with TRBJ2-5; no clear D gene. Trimming took 2 bases from V and 5 from J, leaving 6 bases between them. The CDR3 length is 12 residues. Germline V gene lookup returns CDR1 WSHSY and CDR2 SAAADI. The CDR3 DNA sequence: TGCGCCAGCAGTGAGGAGGCGGAGACCCAGTACTTC. This encodes CASSEEAETQYF.

This chain links TRBV12-3 or TRBV12-4 with TRBJ1-4; 8 nucleotides match TRBD1. V was clipped by 6 bases and J by 15 bases; unmatched bases: 9. The CDR3 is made up of 12 amino acids. CDR3: CASRSADRGVFF. CDR3 nucleotides: TGTGCCAGCAGATCTGCCGACAGGGGAGTGTTTTTT.

V gene TRBV6-6 combines with J gene TRBJ1-5, with D uncertain. Germline V gene lookup returns CDR1 MNHNY and CDR2 SVGAGI (reference sequence). V lost 6 bases to trimming and J lost 6 bases, with 12 bases between them. The CDR3 contains 13 residues. This chain's CDR3 is CASRPYSGQPQHF. The DNA for the CDR3 is TGTGCCAGCAGACCGTACTCTGGTCAGCCCCAGCATTTT.

This clone has more than one count but fewer than ten. This chain links TRBV4-2 with TRBJ1-3; D not resolved. Trimming took 4 bases from V and 4 from J, leaving 5 bases between them. CDR1 is LGHNA, CDR2 YNFKEQ, per germline. The CDR3 consists of 12 residues. The CDR3, as DNA: TGTGCCAGCAGCCCCCTCGGAAACACCATATATTTT. This codes for CASSPLGNTIYF.

V is TRBV6-5 and J is TRBJ2-5, with D maybe TRBD1 (6 bases). The CDR3 extends over 14 amino acids. Trimming shortened V by 7 bases and J by 5 bases, and 17 bases separated the two germline ends. Per the germline V gene, CDR1 is MNHEY and CDR2 is SVGAGI. In nucleotides, the CDR3 is TGTGCCAGCACTACCCCTGGGGGCGGTGAGACCCAGTACTTC. Amino acids: CASTTPGGGETQYF.

This clone occurred once. This sequence joins TRBV25-1 and TRBJ2-1; TRBD1 agrees at 8 bases. With V trimmed by 8 bases and J by 6 bases, 6 bases remained unmatched. Germline CDR1 and CDR2: MGHDK and SYGVNS. The CDR3 contains 13 residues. CDR3 loop: CASRTTGGNEQFF. In DNA form, the CDR3 reads TGTGCCAGCCGTACCACAGGGGGCAATGAGCAGTTCTTC.

The table lists this clone with a count of one. The chain has TRBV28 and TRBJ2-7, with 9 bases identical to TRBD1. The CDR3 is made up of 15 amino acids. The trim removed 7 bases at V and 1 base at J, leaving 8 bases unmatched. The germline gives CDR1 MDHEN, CDR2 SYDVKM. The CDR3 protein is CASIPGGTGSYEQYF. CDR3 DNA sequence: TGTGCCAGCATCCCCGGCGGGACAGGGTCCTACGAGCAGTACTTC.

V usage is TRBV21-1 and J usage is TRBJ1-2; the table assigns TRBD1, which was not confirmed against the DNA. TRBV21-1 constitutes a pseudogene. The CDR3 is 13 residues long. Written as DNA, the CDR3 is TGTGCCAGCAGCAGACAGGAATGGGAGGGCTACACCTTC. It yields the protein CASSRQEWEGYTF.

This chain connects TRBV21-1 to TRBJ1-6. TRBV21-1 is listed as a pseudogene. This CDR3 comprises 17 residues. The CDR3 region has the DNA TGTGCCAGCAGCAAAAGGGGCGCGGGGGGGAGAAATTCACCCCTCCACTTT. This sequence encodes CASSKRGAGGRNSPLHF.

This sequence joins TRBV27 and TRBJ2-6, with 9 bases lining up with TRBD1. CDR1 is MNHEY and CDR2 is SMNVEV in the germline V gene (reference sequence). Trimming at V came to 7 bases and at J to 0 bases, leaving 10 bases not matched to a gene. The CDR3 runs 18 residues. CDR3 bases: TGTGCCAGCATGGGTTACAGGGGGCCGAACTCTGGGGCCAACGTCCTGACTTTC. It codes for CASMGYRGPNSGANVLTF.

The chain links TRBV25-1 to TRBJ2-7, with 7 bases that match TRBD1. The length of the CDR3 is 17 residues. V was clipped by 2 bases and J by 1 base; unmatched bases: 11. CDR1 and CDR2 (germline): MGHDK, SYGVNS. The CDR3 sequence is CASSEGKGAYRSYEQYF. Written as DNA, the CDR3 is TGTGCCAGCAGTGAAGGAAAGGGGGCTTATAGGTCCTACGAGCAGTACTTC.

This clone was detected only once. This chain connects TRBV5-1 to TRBJ1-4, with D tentatively TRBD1 (6 bases). V was shortened by 6 bases and J by 5 bases, with 14 bases between the two germline ends. Germline assignment: CDR1 SGHRS and CDR2 YFSETQ. There are 14 residues in the CDR3. DNA for the CDR3: TGCGCCAGCAAGGAGGACAGTCAAAATGAAAAACTGTTTTTT. As protein: CASKEDSQNEKLFF.

The rearrangement links TRBV27 to TRBJ2-7; D perhaps matches TRBD1 (6 bases). The CDR3 length is 13 residues. V lost 3 bases and J lost 6, with 12 bases in between. Germline V CDR1 and CDR2: MNHEY, SMNVEV (reference sequence). The CDR3, as DNA: TGTGCCAGCAGTTTCTTGGGGGCGGGCGAGCAGTACTTC. This sequence encodes CASSFLGAGEQYF.

The chain carries TRBV24-1 and TRBJ1-2; the D gene is possibly TRBD1 (5 bases). V was cut by 7 bases and J by 5 bases, with 13 bases left in between. There are 13 residues in the CDR3. Germline-derived CDR1 and CDR2 are KGHDR and SFDVKD. The CDR3 DNA follows: TGTGCCACCAGCGGGGGAGGCCTTTATGGCTACACCTTC. This translates into CATSGGGLYGYTF.

This clone was detected a few times. The chain uses TRBV6-1 and TRBJ2-7; D perhaps matches TRBD1 (6 bases). This CDR3 comprises 15 residues. V was trimmed by 0 bases and J by 2 bases, leaving 11 bases between them. The V gene's germline CDR1 is MNHNS and CDR2 SASEGT. CDR3 in amino acids: CASSEAGQRTYEQYF. DNA for the CDR3: TGTGCCAGCAGTGAAGCGGGACAAAGGACCTACGAGCAGTACTTC.

The rearrangement uses TRBV24-1 and TRBJ2-7; D is perhaps TRBD1 (5 bases). CDR1 and CDR2 (germline): KGHDR, SFDVKD. V was shortened by 4 bases and J by 2 bases, with 11 bases between the two germline ends. There are 14 residues in the CDR3. The CDR3 here is CATSDRWGPYEQYF. The CDR3 DNA reads TGTGCCACCAGTGACAGGTGGGGCCCCTACGAGCAGTACTTC.

The rearrangement joins TRBV18 to TRBJ2-5; tentative D call: TRBD1 (5 bases). There are 14 residues in the CDR3. Looked up from germline, CDR1 is KGHSH and CDR2 is LQKENI. The ends were cut back, 8 bases at V and 0 bases at J, with 13 bases in the middle. CDR3 region: CASQRTFHQETQYF. The CDR3 DNA is TGTGCCAGCCAACGGACATTTCACCAAGAGACCCAGTACTTC.

In its sample, this clone was seen once. The rearrangement uses TRBV24-1 and TRBJ2-1; TRBD1 matches at 9 bases. Germline CDR1 reads KGHDR; CDR2 reads SFDVKD. V was pared by 3 bases and J by 4 bases, with 3 bases of the junction left unmatched. This CDR3 contains 15 residues. CDR3: CATSDATGGYNEQFF. Written as DNA, the CDR3 is TGTGCCACCAGTGATGCGACAGGGGGGTACAATGAGCAGTTCTTC.

The gene calls are TRBV20-1 and TRBJ2-5; D is possibly TRBD2 (6 bases). Germline V gene data show CDR1 as DFQATT and CDR2 as SNEGSKA (reference sequence). V lost 3 bases and J 0 bases, leaving 11 bases between the germline ends. The CDR3 runs to 14 residues. Here the CDR3 reads CSASYGGNQETQYF. CDR3 bases: TGCAGTGCTAGTTACGGGGGAAACCAAGAGACCCAGTACTTC.

The chain recombines TRBV7-9 with TRBJ2-5, with 8 bases aligning to TRBD2. CDR1 and CDR2 (germline): SEHNR, FQNEAQ (reference sequence). J lost 5 bases, V lost 4 bases, and 9 bases had no gene match. This CDR3 is 15 amino acids long. The CDR3 loop is CASSSGLVVGETQYF. CDR3 coding DNA: TGTGCCAGCAGCTCGGGACTAGTAGTGGGGGAGACCCAGTACTTC.

The rearrangement links TRBV30 to TRBJ2-7; 7 bases align to TRBD1. Per germline, CDR1 GTSNPN and CDR2 SVGIG (reference sequence). The V and J ends lost 2 bases and 0 bases, in that order; junction bases with no gene match: 1. The CDR3 is 13 amino acids. CDR3 nucleotides: TGTGCCTGGAGTAGGGACAGCTCCTACGAGCAGTACTTC. As protein: CAWSRDSSYEQYF.

The chain couples TRBV28 to TRBJ2-2, with D tentatively TRBD2 (5 bases). The CDR3 consists of 20 residues. Trimming took 3 bases from V and 1 from J, leaving 24 bases between them. Germline-derived CDR1 and CDR2 are MDHEN and SYDVKM. CDR3 DNA sequence: TGTGCCAGCAGTTTGGGGTTTAGTAGCGTTGGAAGGGTGAACACCGGGGAGCTGTTTTTT. Residues: CASSLGFSSVGRVNTGELFF.

This rearrangement joins TRBV7-2 to TRBJ2-7; D may be TRBD2 (5 bases). Germline CDR1 reads SGHTA; CDR2 reads FQGNSA. The CDR3 spans 14 residues. V dropped 1 base and J dropped 3 bases, with 10 bases sitting between them. CDR3 protein: CASSLEEGYYEQYF. For the CDR3, the DNA is TGTGCCAGCAGCTTAGAAGAGGGATACTACGAGCAGTACTTC. Together with reference TRBV7-2 and TRBJ2-7, the CDR3 gives the full variable domain: GAGVSQSPSNKVTEKGKDVELRCDPISGHTALYWYRQSLGQGLEFLIYFQGNSAPDKSGLPSDRFSAERTGGSVSTLTIQRTQQEDSAVYLCASSLEEGYYEQYFGPGTRLTVT.

The chain couples TRBV7-6 to TRBJ2-7; D ambiguous. Germline CDR1 reads SGHVS; CDR2 reads FNYEAQ. The CDR3 totals 13 residues. Trimming removed 5 bases from V and 2 bases from J, with 10 bases in between. This CDR3 is CASSHRQAYEQYF. CDR3 nucleotide sequence: TGTGCCAGCAGCCACAGACAAGCCTACGAGCAGTACTTC.

This chain joins TRBV9 and TRBJ1-6, with 7 bases fitting TRBD1. V trimming: 4 bases; J trimming: 4 bases; junction bases outside the gene matches: 8. The CDR3 loop spans 16 amino acids. CDR1 and CDR2 (germline): SGDLS, YYNGEE. CDR3 nucleotides: TGTGCCAGCAGCCGTGGACAGGCCCAGTATAATTCACCCCTCCACTTT. Translation: CASSRGQAQYNSPLHF. Full variable domain (remainder filled in from reference TRBV9 and TRBJ1-6): DSGVTQTPKHLITATGQRVTLRCSPRSGDLSVYWYQQSLDQGLQFLIQYYNGEERAKGNILERFSAQQFPDLHSELNLSSLELGDSALYFCASSRGQAQYNSPLHFGNGTRLTVT.

The chain uses TRBV6-5 and TRBJ2-3, with D tentatively TRBD2 (5 bases). CDR1 and CDR2 from the germline V gene are MNHEY and SVGAGI. This CDR3 is 12 amino acids long. V gave up 6 bases and J gave up 5 bases, with 9 bases separating them. The CDR3 region is CASREDGDTQYF. The CDR3 nucleotides are TGTGCCAGCAGGGAGGACGGAGATACGCAGTATTTT.